This paragraph reports one T cell receptor beta chain. Its antigen remains unknown. The record originates from a study of graft-versus-host responses after intestinal transplantation. TCRdb's copy holds only in-frame clones and misses some; the assay was immunoSEQ multiplex PCR. The sample shows around 100,000 clones, 90% to 95% of them seen only once. V lost 3 bases and J lost 2; bases outside the gene matches: 8. Germline-derived CDR1 and CDR2 are MNHEY and SMNVEV (reference sequence). This CDR3 region has 17 residues. The clonotype comes from a human donor who was the organ donor for an intestinal transplant. The chain employs TRBV27 and TRBJ2-7, with 12 bases matching TRBD1. Specimen: unstimulated CD4+ T cells sorted from spleen or lymph node cells, collected before transplant. CDR3 DNA: TGTGCCAGCAGTTTCAGGGACAGGGGGCTTAGGGCCTACGAGCAGTACTTC. As protein: CASSFRDRGLRAYEQYF.